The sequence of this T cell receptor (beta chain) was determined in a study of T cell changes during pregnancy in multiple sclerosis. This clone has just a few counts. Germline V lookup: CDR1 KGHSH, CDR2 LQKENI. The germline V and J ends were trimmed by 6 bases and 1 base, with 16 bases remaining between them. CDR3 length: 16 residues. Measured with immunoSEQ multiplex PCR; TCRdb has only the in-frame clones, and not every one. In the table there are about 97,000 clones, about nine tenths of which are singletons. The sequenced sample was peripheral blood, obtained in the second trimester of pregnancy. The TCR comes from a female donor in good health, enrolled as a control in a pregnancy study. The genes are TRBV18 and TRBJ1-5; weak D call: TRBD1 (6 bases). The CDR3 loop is CASSTLTGQSNQPQHF. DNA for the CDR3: TGTGCCAGCTCCACCCTAACTGGACAGAGCAATCAGCCCCAGCATTTT.